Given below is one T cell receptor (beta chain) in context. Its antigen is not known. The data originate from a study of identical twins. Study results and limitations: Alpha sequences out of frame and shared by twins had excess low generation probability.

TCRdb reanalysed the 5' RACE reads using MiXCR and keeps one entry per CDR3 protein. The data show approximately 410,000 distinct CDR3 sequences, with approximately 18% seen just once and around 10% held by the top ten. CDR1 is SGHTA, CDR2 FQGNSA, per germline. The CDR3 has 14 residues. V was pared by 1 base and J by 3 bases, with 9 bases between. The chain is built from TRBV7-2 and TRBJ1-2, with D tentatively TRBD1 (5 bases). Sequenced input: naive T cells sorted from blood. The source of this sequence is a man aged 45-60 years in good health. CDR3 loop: CASSLVTGDYGYTF. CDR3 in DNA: TGTGCCAGCAGCTTAGTTACGGGGGACTATGGCTACACCTTC.